This T cell receptor (beta chain) is from a study of shared clonotypes between healthy human individuals. As to this clone: Its antigen is as yet unknown.

TCRdb's copy holds only in-frame clones and misses some; the assay was immunoSEQ multiplex PCR. The repertoire consists of 2,500,000 or so clones, with 85% to 95% occurring once and the leading ten covering about 0.36%. Study-level findings and limits: Generation probabilities of non-shared clonotypes were lower (relative to those shared by all four donors). Investigators expected sequencing depth to affect clonotype sharing among donors.

This sequence was found in a young man in good health. Some clones in this sample may be carry-over from other donors' samples. Sequencing was carried out using naive CD4+ T cells from PBMCs. Noted subset: CD45RA+ positively selected.

CDR3 in amino acids: CASSLGRTSGSSTDTQYF. The CDR3 DNA sequence: TGTGCCAGCAGCTTGGGACGGACTAGCGGTTCTAGCACAGATACGCAGTATTTT. The chain couples TRBV5-8 to TRBJ2-3; 10 bases agree with TRBD2. The V segment lost 0 bases and the J segment 0 bases; nucleotides outside the gene matches: 7. Germline V CDR1 and CDR2: SGHTS, YDEGEE. CDR3 size: 18 residues.